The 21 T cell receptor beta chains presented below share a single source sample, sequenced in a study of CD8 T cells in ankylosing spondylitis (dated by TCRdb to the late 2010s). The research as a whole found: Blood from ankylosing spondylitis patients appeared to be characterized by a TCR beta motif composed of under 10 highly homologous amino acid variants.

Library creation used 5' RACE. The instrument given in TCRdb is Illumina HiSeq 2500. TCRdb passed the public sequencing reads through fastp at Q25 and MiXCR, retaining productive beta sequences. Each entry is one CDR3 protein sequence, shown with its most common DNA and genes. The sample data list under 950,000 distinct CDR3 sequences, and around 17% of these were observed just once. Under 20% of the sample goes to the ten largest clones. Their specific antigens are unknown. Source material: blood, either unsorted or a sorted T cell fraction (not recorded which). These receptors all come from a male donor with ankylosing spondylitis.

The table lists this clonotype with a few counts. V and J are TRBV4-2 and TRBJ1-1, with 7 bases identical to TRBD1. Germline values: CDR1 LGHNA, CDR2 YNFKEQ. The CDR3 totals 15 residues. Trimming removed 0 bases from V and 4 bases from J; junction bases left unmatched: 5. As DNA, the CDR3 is TGTGCCAGCAGCCAAGAAGGCAGGGGGACCACTGAAGCTTTCTTT. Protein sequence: CASSQEGRGTTEAFF.

CDR3 DNA sequence: TGTGCCAGCAGCTTAGCGGGGTTCGGACTAGCGGGGAATGAGCAGTTCTTC. Amino acids: CASSLAGFGLAGNEQFF. The rearrangement links TRBV7-8 to TRBJ2-1, with TRBD2 matching over 12 bases. CDR3 length: 17 amino acids. Germline V gene lookup returns CDR1 SGHVS and CDR2 FQNEAQ. J lost 7 bases, V lost 0 bases, and 7 bases had no gene match.

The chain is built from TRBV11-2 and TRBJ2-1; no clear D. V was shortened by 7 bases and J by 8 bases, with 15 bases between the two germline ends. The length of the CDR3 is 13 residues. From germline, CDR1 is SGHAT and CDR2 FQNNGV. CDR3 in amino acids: CASKGPSVDEQFF. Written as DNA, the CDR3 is TGTGCCAGCAAAGGGCCGTCGGTAGATGAGCAGTTCTTC.

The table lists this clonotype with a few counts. The CDR3 protein is CASSWGLAGAGNEQFF. The CDR3 bases are TGTGCCAGCAGCTGGGGACTAGCGGGAGCAGGGAATGAGCAGTTCTTC. V is TRBV5-8 and J is TRBJ2-1; 14 bases match TRBD2. The CDR3 spans 16 residues. After removal of 3 bases from V and 7 bases from J, the junction contained 6 bases not matched to a gene. Germline CDR1 SGHTS, CDR2 YDEGEE.

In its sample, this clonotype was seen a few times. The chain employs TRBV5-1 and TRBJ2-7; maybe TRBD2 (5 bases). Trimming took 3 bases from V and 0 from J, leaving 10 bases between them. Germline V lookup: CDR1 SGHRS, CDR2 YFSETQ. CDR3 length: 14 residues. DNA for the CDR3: TGCGCCAGCAGCTCAAAGCGGAACTCCTACGAGCAGTACTTC. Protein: CASSSKRNSYEQYF.

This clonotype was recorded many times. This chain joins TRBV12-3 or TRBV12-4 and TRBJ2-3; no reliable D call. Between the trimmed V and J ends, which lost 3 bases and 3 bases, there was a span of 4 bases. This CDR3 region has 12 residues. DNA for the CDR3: TGTGCCAGCAGTTTTTCTACAGATACGCAGTATTTT. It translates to CASSFSTDTQYF.

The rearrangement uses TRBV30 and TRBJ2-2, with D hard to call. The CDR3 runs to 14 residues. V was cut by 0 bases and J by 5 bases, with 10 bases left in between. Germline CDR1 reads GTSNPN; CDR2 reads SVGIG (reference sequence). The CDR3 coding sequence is TGTGCCTGGAGTGTTACATCCCTGACCGGGGAGCTGTTTTTT. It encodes CAWSVTSLTGELFF.

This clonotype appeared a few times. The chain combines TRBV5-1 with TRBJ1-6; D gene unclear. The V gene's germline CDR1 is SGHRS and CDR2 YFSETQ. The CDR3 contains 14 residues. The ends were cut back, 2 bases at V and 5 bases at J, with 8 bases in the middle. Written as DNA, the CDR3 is TGCGCCAGCAGCTTCGGAGGGAATAATTCACCCCTCCACTTT. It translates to CASSFGGNNSPLHF.

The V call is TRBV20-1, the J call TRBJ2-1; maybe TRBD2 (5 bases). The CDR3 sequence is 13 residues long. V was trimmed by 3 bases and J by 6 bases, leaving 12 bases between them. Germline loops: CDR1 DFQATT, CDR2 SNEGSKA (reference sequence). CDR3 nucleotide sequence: TGCAGTGCTAGTGGAGACTATTCCAATGAGCAGTTCTTC. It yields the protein CSASGDYSNEQFF.

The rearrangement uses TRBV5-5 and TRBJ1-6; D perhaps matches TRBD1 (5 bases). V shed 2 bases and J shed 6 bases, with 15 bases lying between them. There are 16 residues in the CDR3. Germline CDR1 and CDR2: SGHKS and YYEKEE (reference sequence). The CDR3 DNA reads TGTGCCAGCAGCTTTGGTTTTCGGGGCCTTAATTCACCCCTCCACTTT. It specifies CASSFGFRGLNSPLHF. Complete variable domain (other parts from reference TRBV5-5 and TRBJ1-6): DAGVTQSPTHLIKTRGQQVTLRCSPISGHKSVSWYQQVLGQGPQFIFQYYEKEERGRGNFPDRFSARQFPNYSSELNVNALLLGDSALYLCASSFGFRGLNSPLHFGNGTRLTVT.

DNA for the CDR3: TGTGCCAGCAGCCTCGGGGGTCCGGACAATGAGCAGTTCTTC. As protein: CASSLGGPDNEQFF. V usage is TRBV13 and J usage is TRBJ2-1; possibly TRBD2 for D (6 bases). Trimming shortened V by 5 bases and J by 5 bases, and 13 bases separated the two germline ends. Per the germline V gene, CDR1 is PRHDT and CDR2 is FYEKMQ (reference sequence). The CDR3 runs 14 residues.

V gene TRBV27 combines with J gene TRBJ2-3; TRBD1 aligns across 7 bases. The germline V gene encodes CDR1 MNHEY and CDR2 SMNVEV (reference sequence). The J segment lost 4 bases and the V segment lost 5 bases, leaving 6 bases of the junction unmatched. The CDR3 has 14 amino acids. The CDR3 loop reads CASSTLTGADTQYF. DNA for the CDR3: TGTGCCAGCAGTACCCTCACAGGGGCAGATACGCAGTATTTT.

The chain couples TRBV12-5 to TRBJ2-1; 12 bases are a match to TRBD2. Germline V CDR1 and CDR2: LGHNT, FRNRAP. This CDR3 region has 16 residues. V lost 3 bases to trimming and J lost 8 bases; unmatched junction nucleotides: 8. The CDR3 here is CASGLGSGTSGHEQFF. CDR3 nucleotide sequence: TGTGCTAGTGGTTTAGGTTCCGGGACTAGCGGGCATGAGCAGTTCTTC.

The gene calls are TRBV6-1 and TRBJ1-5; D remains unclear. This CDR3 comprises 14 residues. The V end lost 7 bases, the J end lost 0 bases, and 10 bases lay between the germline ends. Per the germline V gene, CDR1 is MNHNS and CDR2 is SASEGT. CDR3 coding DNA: TGTGCCAGCAAAAGGAGAAATAGCAATCAGCCCCAGCATTTT. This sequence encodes CASKRRNSNQPQHF.

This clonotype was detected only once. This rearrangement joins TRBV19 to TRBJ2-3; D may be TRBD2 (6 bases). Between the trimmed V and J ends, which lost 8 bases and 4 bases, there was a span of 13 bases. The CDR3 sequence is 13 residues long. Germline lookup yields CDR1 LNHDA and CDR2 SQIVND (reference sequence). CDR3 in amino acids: CASSGPGADTQYF. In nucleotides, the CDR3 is TGTGCCAGTTCTGGTCCGGGGGCAGATACGCAGTATTTT.

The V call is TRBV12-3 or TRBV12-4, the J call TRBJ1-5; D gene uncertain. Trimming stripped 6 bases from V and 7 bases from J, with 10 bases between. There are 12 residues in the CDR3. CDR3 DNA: TGTGCCAGCAGGACGGGTATCCAGCCCCAGCATTTT. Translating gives CASRTGIQPQHF.

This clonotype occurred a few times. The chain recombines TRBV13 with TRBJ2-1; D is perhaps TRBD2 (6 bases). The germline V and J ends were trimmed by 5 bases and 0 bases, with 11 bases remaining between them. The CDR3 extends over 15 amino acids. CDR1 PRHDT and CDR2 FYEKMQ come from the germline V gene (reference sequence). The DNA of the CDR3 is TGTGCCAGCAGCGCCCGGGGGAGCTCCTACAATGAGCAGTTCTTC. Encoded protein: CASSARGSSYNEQFF.

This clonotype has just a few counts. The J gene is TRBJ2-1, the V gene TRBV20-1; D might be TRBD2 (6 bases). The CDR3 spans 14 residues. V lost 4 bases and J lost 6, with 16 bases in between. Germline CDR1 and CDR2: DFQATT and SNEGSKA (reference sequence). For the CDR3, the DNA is TGCAGTGCTATACCTGGGGGGACGATCAATGAGCAGTTCTTC. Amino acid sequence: CSAIPGGTINEQFF.

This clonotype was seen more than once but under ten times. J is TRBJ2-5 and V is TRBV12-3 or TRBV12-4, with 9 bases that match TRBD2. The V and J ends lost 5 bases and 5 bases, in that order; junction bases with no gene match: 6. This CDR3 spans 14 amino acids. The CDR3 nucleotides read TGTGCCAGCAGTCGTAGCGGGGGTGGGGAGACCCAGTACTTC. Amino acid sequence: CASSRSGGGETQYF.

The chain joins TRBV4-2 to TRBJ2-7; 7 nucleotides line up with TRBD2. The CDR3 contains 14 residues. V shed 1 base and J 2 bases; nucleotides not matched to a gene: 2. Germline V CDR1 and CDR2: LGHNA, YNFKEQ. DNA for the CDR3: TGTGCCAGCAGCCAAGGCGGGAGCCCCTACGAGCAGTACTTC. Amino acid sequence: CASSQGGSPYEQYF.

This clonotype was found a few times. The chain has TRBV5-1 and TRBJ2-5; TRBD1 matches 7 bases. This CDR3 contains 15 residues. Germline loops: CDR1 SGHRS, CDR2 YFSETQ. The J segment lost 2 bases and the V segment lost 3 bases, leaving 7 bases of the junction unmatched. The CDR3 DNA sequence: TGCGCCAGCAGCTACCGGGACAGATCACAAGAGACCCAGTACTTC. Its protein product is CASSYRDRSQETQYF.